This T cell receptor beta chain was sequenced in a study of memory CD4+ T cells and cytomegalovirus serostatus (dated by TCRdb to about 2019). With regard to the full study: The roughly 35 healthy Belgian adults in the cohort included 9 who were CMV seropositive and approximately 25 who were CMV seronegative. To replicate a published TCR-based CMV serostatus classifier, the researchers sequenced the CD4+ memory TCRbeta repertoires of a Belgian cohort whose cytomegalovirus serostatus was known. Overall study outcomes, separate from this receptor: Unlike the original study, which covered naive and memory CD4+ and CD8+ populations, the Belgian study sequenced only CD4+CD45RO+ memory cells. Of fewer than 200 previously reported CMV-associated TCRbeta sequences, 67 appeared in the CD4+ memory repertoires, each in one to five individuals. For predicting CMV serostatus, the median bootstrapped AUC was approximately 0.95 using the original framework and almost 0.93 using a US-trained random forest. The results were interpreted as suggesting that the CMV-associated TCR signature is mostly present in the CD4+ memory repertoire. The original-framework classifier achieved a median bootstrapped AUC of roughly 0.95 with a 95% CI of 0.76-1.00 on the Belgian cohort.

Between the V and J ends, shortened by 4 bases and 6 bases respectively, the junction contains 13 bases. For CDR1 and CDR2, the germline V gene lists MNHEY and SVGAGI. The CDR3 has 13 amino acids, counting the end cysteine and phenylalanine. Only the CDR3 region is kept as DNA, spanning 39 bases read in frame from base 1. A FACSAria II was used to sort memory CD4+ T cells, defined as single viable CD3+CD4+CD8-CD45RO+ cells. CMV serostatus was determined using a Roche Elecsys assay that detects serum IgG against CMV pp150, pp28, p38 and p52. After the samples were thawed, total CD4+ T cells were enriched through positive selection using CD4 magnetic microbeads. The samples came from a different study that was designed specifically to examine the CD4+ T cell memory repertoire. Peripheral blood mononuclear cells were isolated and cryopreserved according to standard operating procedures, and serum was stored at -80 degrees C. The staining relied on CD3-PerCP (BW264/56), CD4-APC (RPA-T4), CD45RO-PE (UCHT1) and CD8-Pacific Orange (3B5) antibodies, and Sytox blue was used to exclude non-viable cells.

The Quick-DNA Microprep Kit was used to extract genomic DNA from the sorted cells. TCRbeta DNA was amplified with the immunoSEQ hsTCRbeta kit following the manufacturer's protocol. An Illumina MiSeq instrument was used to sequence the TCRbeta libraries. The authors' analysis ran thus. Following removal of out-of-frame sequences, around 2,300,000 distinct TCRbeta sequences were retained, with an average of roughly 71,000 per individual. Each individual was scored by the count of roughly 160 previously reported CMV-associated TCRbeta sequences and the total productive distinct TCRbeta count. A beta-binomial model was reimplemented in Python, and random forests from scikit-learn, run with default parameters, were trained on data from the US cohort. Classifier performance on the Belgian cohort was reported as the median AUC with percentile confidence intervals calculated over 10,000 bootstrap iterations. TCRdb carries this immuneACCESS record with in-frame sequences only. Its versions omit some clonotypes, under half of them owing to an unresolved V gene in the studies checked, with the rest unexplained. V, J and clone size were drawn from that table, and D and trimming were deduced from the DNA. The sample table shows more than 50,000 clones, and 60% to 80% are seen once. 0.77% of the sample belongs to the ten largest clones.

Concerning this clone itself: Its antigen remains unidentified. Base-call qualities are not available, and no considerably larger clone is one nucleotide away.

The TCR was taken from an adult in good health and CMV-seronegative. The chain employs TRBV6-5 and TRBJ2-7; TRBD1 is possibly the D segment (6 matching bases). The sample taken for sequencing was memory CD4+ T cells from blood. Here is the DNA: TGTGCCAGCAGTTCCACGGACAGTCCCGAGCAGTACTTC. Its protein is CASSSTDSPEQYF.